This paragraph reports one T cell receptor beta chain. The data originate from a study of blood T cell repertoires in COVID-19. Germline-derived CDR1 and CDR2 are LNHDA and SQIVND (reference sequence). The CDR3 sequence is 14 residues long. Trimming removed 7 bases from V and 6 bases from J; junction bases left unmatched: 10. TCRdb keeps only in-frame clones here, not all; method: immunoSEQ multiplex PCR. The sample has approximately 160,000 clones, about 86% seen once. Assignments of participants to cohorts depended upon their own reported clinical history. The V and J genes are TRBV19 and TRBJ1-2; 8 nucleotides match TRBD1. Sequences were obtained from PBMCs or T cells enriched from blood (not recorded which). This clonotype was sampled from a man aged 50 or older who had recovered from COVID-19. This CDR3 is CASIPDRAGNGYTF. The CDR3 bases are TGTGCCAGTATACCGGACAGGGCTGGTAATGGCTACACCTTC.